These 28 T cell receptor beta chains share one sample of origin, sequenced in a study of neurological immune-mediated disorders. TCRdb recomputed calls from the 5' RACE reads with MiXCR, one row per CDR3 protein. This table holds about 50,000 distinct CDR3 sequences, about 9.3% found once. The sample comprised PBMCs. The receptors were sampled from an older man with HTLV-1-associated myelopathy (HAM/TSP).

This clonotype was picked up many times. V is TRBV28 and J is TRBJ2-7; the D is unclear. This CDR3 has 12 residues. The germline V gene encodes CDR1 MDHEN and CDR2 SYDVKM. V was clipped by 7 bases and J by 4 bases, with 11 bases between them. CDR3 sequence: CASTGRIYEQYF. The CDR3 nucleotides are TGTGCCAGCACAGGCAGGATATACGAGCAGTACTTC.

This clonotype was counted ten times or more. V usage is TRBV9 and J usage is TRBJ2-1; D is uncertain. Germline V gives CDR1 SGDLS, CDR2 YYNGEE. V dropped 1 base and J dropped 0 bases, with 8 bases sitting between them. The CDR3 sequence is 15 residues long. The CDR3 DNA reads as TGTGCCAGCAGCGTATACCCCGACTCCTACAATGAGCAGTTCTTC. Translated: CASSVYPDSYNEQFF.

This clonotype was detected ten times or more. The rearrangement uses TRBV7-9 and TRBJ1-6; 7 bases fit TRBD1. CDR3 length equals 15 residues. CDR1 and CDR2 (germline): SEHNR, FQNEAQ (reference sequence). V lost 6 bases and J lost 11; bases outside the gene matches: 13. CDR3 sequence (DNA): TGTGCCAGCAGATGGACAGGCTCACCTGGGGCACCCCTCCACTTT. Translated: CASRWTGSPGAPLHF.

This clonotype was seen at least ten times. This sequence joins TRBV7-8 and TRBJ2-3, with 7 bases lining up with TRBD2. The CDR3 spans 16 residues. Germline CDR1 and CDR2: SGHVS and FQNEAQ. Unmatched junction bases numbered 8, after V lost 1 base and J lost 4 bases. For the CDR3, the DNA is TGTGCCAGCAGCTTAGAGGGAGCGGGACGGCCAGATACGCAGTATTTT. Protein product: CASSLEGAGRPDTQYF.

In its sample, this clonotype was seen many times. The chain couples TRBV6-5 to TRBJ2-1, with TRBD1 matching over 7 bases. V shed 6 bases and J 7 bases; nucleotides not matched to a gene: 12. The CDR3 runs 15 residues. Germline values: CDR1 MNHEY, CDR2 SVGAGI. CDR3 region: CASSLLGTDRNEQFF. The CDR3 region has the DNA TGTGCCAGCAGCCTCCTCGGGACAGACCGGAATGAGCAGTTCTTC.

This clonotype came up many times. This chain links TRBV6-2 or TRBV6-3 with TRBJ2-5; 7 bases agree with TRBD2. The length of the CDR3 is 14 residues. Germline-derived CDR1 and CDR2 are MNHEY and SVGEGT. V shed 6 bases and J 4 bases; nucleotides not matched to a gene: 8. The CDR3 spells CASRPGGKGETQYF. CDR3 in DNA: TGTGCCAGCAGACCGGGGGGAAAGGGAGAGACCCAGTACTTC.

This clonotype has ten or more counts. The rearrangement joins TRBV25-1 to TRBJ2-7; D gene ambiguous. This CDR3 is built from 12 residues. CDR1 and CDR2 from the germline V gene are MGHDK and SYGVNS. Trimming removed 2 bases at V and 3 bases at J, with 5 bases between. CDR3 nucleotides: TGTGCCAGCAGTGAAAGGAACTACGAGCAGTACTTC. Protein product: CASSERNYEQYF.

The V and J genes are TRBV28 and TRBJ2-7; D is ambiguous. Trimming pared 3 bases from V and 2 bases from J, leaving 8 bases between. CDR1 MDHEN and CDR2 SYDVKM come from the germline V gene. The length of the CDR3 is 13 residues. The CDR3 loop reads CASSLCSPYEQYF. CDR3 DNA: TGTGCCAGCAGTTTGTGCAGCCCCTACGAGCAGTACTTC.

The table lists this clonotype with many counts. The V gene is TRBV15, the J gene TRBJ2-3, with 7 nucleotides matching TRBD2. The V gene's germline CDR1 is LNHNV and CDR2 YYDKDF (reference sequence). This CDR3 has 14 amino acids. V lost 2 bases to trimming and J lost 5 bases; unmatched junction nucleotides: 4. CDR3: CATSRLAGRDTQYF. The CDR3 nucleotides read TGTGCCACCAGCAGATTAGCGGGCCGAGATACGCAGTATTTT.

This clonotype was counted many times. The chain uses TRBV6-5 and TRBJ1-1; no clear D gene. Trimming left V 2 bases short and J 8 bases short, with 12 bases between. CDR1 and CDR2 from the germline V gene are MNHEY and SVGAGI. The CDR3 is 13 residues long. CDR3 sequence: CASSYVQRAEAFF. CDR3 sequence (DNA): TGTGCCAGCAGTTACGTTCAGCGGGCAGAAGCTTTCTTT.

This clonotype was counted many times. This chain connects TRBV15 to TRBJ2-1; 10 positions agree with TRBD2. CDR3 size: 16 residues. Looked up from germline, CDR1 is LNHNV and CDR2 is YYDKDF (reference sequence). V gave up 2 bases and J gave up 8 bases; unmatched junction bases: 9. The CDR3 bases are TGTGCCACCAGCAGAAAGTCTAGCGGGAGTTCTCATGAGCAGTTCTTC. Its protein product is CATSRKSSGSSHEQFF.

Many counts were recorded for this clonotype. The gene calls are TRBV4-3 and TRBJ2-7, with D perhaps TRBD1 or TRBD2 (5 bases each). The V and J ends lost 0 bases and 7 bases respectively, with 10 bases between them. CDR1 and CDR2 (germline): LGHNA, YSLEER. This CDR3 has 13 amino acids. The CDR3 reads CASSQDGTQEQYF. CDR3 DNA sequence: TGCGCCAGCAGCCAAGACGGGACCCAAGAGCAGTACTTC.

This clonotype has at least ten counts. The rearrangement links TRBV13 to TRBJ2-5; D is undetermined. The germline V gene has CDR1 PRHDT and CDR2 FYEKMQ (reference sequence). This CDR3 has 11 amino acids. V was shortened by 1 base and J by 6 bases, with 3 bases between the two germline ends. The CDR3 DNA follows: TGTGCCAGCAGCTTAGAGAAGACCCAGTACTTC. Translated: CASSLEKTQYF.

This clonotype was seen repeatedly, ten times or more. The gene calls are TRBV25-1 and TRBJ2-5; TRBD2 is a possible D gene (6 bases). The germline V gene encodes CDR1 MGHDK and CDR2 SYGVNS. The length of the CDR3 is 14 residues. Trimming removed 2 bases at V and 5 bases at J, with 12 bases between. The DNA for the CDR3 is TGTGCCAGCAGTGAACCAGCGGCGGGGGAGACCCAGTACTTC. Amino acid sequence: CASSEPAAGETQYF.

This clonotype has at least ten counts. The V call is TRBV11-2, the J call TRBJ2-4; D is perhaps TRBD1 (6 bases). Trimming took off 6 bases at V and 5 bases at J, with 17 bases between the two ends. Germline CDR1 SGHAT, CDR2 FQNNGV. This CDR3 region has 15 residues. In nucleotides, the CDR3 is TGTGCCAGCAGTCCACAGGGTGGGGATGAAAACATTCAGTACTTC. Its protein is CASSPQGGDENIQYF.

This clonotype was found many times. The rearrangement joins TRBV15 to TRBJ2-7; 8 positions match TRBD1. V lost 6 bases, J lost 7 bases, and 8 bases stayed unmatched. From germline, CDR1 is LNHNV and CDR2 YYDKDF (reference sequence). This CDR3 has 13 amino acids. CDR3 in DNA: TGTGCCACCAGTGAGTACAGGGGGTATGAGCAGTACTTC. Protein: CATSEYRGYEQYF.

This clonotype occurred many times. The CDR3 protein is CASSLGSNGADTQYF. The CDR3 nucleotides are TGCGCCAGCAGCTTGGGGAGTAATGGTGCAGATACGCAGTATTTT. The chain is built from TRBV5-1 and TRBJ2-3; D unresolved. Trimming cost V 0 bases and J 4 bases, with 12 bases left between them. Germline assignment: CDR1 SGHRS and CDR2 YFSETQ. The CDR3 contains 15 residues.

DNA of the CDR3: TGTGCCAGCACCAAAGGGACTAGCGTGGGGGAGACCCAGTACTTC. This gives the protein CASTKGTSVGETQYF. The J gene is TRBJ2-5, the V gene TRBV6-2 or TRBV6-3; 10 positions agree with TRBD2. The germline gives CDR1 MNHEY, CDR2 SVGEGT. Unmatched junction bases numbered 10, after V lost 7 bases and J lost 5 bases. This CDR3 spans 15 amino acids.

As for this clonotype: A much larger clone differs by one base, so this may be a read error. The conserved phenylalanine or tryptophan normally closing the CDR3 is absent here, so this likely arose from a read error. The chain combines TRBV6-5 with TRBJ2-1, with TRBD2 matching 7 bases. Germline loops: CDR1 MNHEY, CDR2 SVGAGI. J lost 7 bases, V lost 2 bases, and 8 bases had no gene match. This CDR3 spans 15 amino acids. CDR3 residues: CASSYGLEASNEQFS. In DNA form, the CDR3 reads TGTGCCAGCAGTTACGGACTAGAGGCGTCTAATGAGCAGTTCTCC.

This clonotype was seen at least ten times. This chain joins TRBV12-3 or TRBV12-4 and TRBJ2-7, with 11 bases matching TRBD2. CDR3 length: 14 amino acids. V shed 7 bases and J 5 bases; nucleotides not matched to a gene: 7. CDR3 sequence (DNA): TGTGCCAGCACCCTAGGACTAGCGGGTGACGAGCAGTACTTC. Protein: CASTLGLAGDEQYF.

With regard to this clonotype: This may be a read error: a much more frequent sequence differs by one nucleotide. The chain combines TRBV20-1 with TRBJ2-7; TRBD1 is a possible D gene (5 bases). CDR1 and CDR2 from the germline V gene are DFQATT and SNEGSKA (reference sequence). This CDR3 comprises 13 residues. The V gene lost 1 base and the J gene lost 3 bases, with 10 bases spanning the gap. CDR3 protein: CSARVKGYYEQYF. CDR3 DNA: TGCAGTGCTAGAGTAAAGGGGTACTACGAGCAGTACTTC.

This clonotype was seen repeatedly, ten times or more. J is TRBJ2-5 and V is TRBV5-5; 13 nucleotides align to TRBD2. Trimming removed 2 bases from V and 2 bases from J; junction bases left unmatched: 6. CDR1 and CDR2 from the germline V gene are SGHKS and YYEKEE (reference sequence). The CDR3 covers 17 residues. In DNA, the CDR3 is TGTGCCAGCAGCTTCCCCGGACTAGCGGGAGAACAAGAGACCCAGTACTTC. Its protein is CASSFPGLAGEQETQYF.

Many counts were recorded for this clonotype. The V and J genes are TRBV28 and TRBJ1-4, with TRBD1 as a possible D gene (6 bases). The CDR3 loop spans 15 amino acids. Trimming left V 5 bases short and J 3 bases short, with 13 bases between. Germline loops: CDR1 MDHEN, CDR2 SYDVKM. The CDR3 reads CASSPLQGANEKLFF. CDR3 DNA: TGTGCCAGCAGTCCCCTACAGGGAGCTAATGAAAAACTGTTTTTT.

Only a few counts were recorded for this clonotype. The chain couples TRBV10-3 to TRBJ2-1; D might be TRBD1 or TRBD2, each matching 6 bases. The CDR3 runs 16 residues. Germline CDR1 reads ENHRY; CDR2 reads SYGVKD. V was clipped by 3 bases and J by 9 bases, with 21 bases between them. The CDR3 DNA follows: TGTGCCATCAGTGATAGGGGGGTGACTCGGCAATTTGAGCAGTTCTTC. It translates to CAISDRGVTRQFEQFF.

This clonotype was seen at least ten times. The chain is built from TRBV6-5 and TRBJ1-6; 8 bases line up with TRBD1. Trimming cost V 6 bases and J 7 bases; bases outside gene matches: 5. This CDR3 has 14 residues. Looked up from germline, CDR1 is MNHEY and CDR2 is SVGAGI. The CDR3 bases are TGTGCCAGCAGCCGGACAGGGCCCAATTCACCCCTCCACTTT. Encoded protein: CASSRTGPNSPLHF.

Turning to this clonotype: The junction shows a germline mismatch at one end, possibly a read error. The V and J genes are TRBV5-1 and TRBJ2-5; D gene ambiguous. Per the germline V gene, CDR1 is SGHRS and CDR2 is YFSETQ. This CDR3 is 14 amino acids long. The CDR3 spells CTSSLDPAQETQYF. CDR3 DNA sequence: TGCACCAGTAGCTTGGATCCAGCCCAAGAGACTCAGTACTTC.

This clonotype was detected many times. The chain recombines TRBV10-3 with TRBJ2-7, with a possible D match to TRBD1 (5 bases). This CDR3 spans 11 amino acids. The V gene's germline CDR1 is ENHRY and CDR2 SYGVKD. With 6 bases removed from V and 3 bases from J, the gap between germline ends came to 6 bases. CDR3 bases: TGTGCCATCAGGGACAACTACGAGCAGTACTTC. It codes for CAIRDNYEQYF.

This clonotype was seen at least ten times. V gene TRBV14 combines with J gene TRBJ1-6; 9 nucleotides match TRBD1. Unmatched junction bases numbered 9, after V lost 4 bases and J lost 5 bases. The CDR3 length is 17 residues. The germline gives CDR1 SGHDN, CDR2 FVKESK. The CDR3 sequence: CASSLTGTGYNNSPLHF. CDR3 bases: TGTGCCAGCAGCCTGACCGGGACAGGGTACAATAATTCACCCCTCCACTTT.